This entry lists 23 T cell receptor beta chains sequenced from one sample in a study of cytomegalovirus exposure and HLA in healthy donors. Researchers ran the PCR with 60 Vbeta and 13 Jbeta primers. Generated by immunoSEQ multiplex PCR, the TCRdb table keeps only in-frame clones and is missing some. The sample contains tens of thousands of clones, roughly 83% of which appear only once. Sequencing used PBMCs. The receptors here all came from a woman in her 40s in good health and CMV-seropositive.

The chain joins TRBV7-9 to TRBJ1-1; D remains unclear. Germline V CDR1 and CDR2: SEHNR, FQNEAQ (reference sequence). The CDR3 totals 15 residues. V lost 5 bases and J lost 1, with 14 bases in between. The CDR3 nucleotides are TGTGCCAGCAGCCCTGGAATTGCTAGGAACACTGAAGCTTTCTTT. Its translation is CASSPGIARNTEAFF.

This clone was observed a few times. CDR3 nucleotide sequence: TGTGCCTGGAGTGTACCGCGGGGGGTTGGCACCGGGGAGCTGTTTTTT. Translated, it gives CAWSVPRGVGTGELFF. The chain recombines TRBV30 with TRBJ2-2, with 8 positions matching TRBD2. Per germline, CDR1 GTSNPN and CDR2 SVGIG (reference sequence). V lost 0 bases and J lost 4; bases outside the gene matches: 7. The CDR3 totals 16 residues.

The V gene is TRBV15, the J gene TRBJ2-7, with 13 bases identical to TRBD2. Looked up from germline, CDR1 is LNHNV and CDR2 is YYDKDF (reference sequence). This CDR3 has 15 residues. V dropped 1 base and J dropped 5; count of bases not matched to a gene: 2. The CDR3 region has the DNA TGTGCCACCAGCAGAGCCGGACTAGCGGGAGACGAGCAGTACTTC. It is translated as CATSRAGLAGDEQYF.

The CDR3 bases are TGTGCCAGCAGTGAATCGGGGAGGCGAAACGGAGGCTACACCTTC. It encodes CASSESGRRNGGYTF. V gene TRBV6-1 combines with J gene TRBJ1-2, with no clear D. The germline gives CDR1 MNHNS, CDR2 SASEGT. The CDR3 contains 15 residues. Trimming took 2 bases from V and 8 from J, leaving 18 bases between them.

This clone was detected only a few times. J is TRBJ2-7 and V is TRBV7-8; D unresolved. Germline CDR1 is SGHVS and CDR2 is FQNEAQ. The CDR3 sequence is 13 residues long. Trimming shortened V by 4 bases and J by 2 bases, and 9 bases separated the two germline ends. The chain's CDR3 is CASSSLGPYEQYF. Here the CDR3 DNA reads TGTGCCAGCAGCTCCTTGGGCCCCTACGAGCAGTACTTC.

Here the CDR3 reads CASSSGGGSSYEQYF. As DNA, the CDR3 is TGTGCCAGCAGCTCCGGCGGGGGCTCCTCCTACGAGCAGTACTTC. This rearrangement joins TRBV9 to TRBJ2-7; D perhaps matches TRBD2 (7 bases). This CDR3 contains 15 residues. CDR1 is SGDLS, CDR2 YYNGEE, per germline. Between the trimmed V and J ends, which lost 4 bases and 0 bases, there was a span of 14 bases.

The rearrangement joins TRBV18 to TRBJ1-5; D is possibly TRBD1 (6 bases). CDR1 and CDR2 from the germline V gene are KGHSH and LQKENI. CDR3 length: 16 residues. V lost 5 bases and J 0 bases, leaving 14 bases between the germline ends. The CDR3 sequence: CASSSGQLYSNQPQHF. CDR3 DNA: TGTGCCAGCTCATCAGGACAGCTATATAGCAATCAGCCCCAGCATTTT.

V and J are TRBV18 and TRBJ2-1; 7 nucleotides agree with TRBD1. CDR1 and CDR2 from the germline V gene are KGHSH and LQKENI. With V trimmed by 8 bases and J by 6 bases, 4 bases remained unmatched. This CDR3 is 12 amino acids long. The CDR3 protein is CASQGETNEQFF. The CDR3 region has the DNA TGTGCCAGCCAGGGGGAGACCAATGAGCAGTTCTTC. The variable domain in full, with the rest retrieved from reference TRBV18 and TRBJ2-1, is NAGVMQNPRHLVRRRGQEARLRCSPMKGHSHVYWYRQLPEEGLKFMVYLQKENIIDESGMPKERFSAEFPKEGPSILRIQQVVRGDSAAYFCASQGETNEQFFGPGTRLTVL.

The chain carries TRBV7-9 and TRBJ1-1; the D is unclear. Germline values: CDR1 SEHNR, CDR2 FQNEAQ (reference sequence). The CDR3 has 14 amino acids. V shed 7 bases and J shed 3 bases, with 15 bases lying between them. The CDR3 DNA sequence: TGTGCCAGCACCATCCTCAGTGGTCACACTGAAGCTTTCTTT. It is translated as CASTILSGHTEAFF.

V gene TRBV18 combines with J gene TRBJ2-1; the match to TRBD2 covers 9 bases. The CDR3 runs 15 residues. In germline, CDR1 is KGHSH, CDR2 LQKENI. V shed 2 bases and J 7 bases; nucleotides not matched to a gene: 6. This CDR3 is CASSPTAGGMNEQFF. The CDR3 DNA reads TGTGCCAGCTCACCAACTGCGGGAGGGATGAATGAGCAGTTCTTC.

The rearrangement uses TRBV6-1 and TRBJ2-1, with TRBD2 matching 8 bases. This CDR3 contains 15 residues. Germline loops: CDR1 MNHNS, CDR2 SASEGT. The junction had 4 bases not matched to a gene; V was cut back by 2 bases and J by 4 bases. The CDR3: CASSERAGEYNEQFF. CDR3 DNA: TGTGCCAGCAGTGAAAGAGCGGGGGAATACAATGAGCAGTTCTTC.

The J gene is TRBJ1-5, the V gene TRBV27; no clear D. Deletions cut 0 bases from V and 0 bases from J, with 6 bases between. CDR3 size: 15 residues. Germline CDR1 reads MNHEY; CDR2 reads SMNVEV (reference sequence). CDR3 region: CASSLSLASNQPQHF. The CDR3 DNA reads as TGTGCCAGCAGTTTATCGTTGGCTAGCAATCAGCCCCAGCATTTT.

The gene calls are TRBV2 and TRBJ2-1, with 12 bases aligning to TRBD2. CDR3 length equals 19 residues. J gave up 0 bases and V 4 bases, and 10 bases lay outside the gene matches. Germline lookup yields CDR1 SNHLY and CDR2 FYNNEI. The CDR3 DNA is TGTGCCAGCAGTGGGTCGGGACTAGCGGGTCCTAGCTCCTACAATGAGCAGTTCTTC. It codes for CASSGSGLAGPSSYNEQFF.

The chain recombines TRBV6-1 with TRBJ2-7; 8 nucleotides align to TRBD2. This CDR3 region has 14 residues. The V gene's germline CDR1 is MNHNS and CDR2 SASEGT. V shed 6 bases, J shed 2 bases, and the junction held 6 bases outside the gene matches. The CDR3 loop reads CASRLSGGTYEQYF. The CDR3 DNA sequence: TGTGCCAGCAGATTAAGCGGGGGAACCTACGAGCAGTACTTC.

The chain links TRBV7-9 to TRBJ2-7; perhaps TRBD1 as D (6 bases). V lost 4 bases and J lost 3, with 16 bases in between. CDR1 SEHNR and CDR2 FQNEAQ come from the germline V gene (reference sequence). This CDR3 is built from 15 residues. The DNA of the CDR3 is TGTGCCAGCAGCTCGCGACAGGATATCAACTACGAGCAGTACTTC. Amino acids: CASSSRQDINYEQYF.

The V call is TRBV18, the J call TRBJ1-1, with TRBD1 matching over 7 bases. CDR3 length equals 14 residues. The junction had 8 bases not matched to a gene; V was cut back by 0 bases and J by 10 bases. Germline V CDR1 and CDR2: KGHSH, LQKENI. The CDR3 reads CASSPPDDRARAFF. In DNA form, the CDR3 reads TGTGCCAGCTCACCACCGGATGACAGGGCAAGAGCTTTCTTT.

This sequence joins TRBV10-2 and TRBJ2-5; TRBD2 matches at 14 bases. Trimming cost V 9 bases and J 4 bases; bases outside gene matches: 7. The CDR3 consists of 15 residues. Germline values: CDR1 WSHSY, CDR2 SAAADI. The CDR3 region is CASKTGLAGVETQYF. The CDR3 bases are TGCGCCAGTAAAACGGGACTAGCGGGAGTAGAGACCCAGTACTTC.

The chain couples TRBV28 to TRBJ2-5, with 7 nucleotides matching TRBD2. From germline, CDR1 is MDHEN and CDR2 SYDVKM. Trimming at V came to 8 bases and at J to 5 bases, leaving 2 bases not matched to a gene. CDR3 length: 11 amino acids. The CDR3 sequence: CASREVETQYF. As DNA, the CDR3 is TGTGCCAGCCGGGAGGTCGAGACCCAGTACTTC.

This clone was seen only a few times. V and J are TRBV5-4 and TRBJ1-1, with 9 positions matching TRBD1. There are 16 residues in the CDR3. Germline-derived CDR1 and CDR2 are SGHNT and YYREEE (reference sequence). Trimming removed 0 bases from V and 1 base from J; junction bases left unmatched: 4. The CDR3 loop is CASSLGWTGENTEAFF. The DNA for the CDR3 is TGTGCCAGCAGCTTGGGGTGGACAGGGGAGAACACTGAAGCTTTCTTT.

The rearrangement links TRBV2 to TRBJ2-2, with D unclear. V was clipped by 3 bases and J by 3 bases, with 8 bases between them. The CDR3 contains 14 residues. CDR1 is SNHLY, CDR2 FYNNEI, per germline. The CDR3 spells CASSEEIDTGELFF. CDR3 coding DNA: TGTGCCAGCAGTGAGGAGATCGACACCGGGGAGCTGTTTTTT.

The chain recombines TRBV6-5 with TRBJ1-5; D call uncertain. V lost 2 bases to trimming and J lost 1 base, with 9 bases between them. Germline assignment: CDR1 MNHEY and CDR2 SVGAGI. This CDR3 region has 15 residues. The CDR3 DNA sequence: TGTGCCAGCAGTTACGGGCGTCTGAGCAATCAGCCCCAGCATTTT. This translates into CASSYGRLSNQPQHF.

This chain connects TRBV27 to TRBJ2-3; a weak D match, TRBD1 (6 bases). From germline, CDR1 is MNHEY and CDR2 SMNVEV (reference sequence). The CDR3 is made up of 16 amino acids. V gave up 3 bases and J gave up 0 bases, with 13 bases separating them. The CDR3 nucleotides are TGTGCCAGCAGTTTGAGCCTAGGGGGAAGCACAGATACGCAGTATTTT. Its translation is CASSLSLGGSTDTQYF.

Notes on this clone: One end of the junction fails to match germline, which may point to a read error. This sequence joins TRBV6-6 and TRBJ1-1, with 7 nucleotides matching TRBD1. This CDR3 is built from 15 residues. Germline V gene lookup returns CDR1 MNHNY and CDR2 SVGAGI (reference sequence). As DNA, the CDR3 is TGTGTCAGCAGTTACCCCTCGGGTTTAGGGGGCTGGGCTTTCTTT. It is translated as CVSSYPSGLGGWAFF.